The 25 T cell receptor beta chains given below trace back to one sample, sequenced in a study of memory CD4+ T cells and cytomegalovirus serostatus. Single viable CD3+CD4+CD8-CD45RO+ cells were sorted as the memory CD4+ T cells. Method: immunoSEQ multiplex PCR; TCRdb's copy keeps in-frame clones and lacks some. The repertoire holds tens of thousands of clones, with 76% as singletons. The sequenced material came from memory CD4+ T cells from blood. The source is an adult in good health and CMV-seronegative.

The rearrangement links TRBV2 to TRBJ2-7; TRBD1 might be the D (5 bases). CDR1 and CDR2 from the germline V gene are SNHLY and FYNNEI. CDR3 length equals 14 residues. The V and J ends lost 1 base and 9 bases respectively, with 16 bases between them. This CDR3 is CASSEVGPGGGQYF. The CDR3 DNA reads TGTGCCAGCAGTGAAGTGGGGCCAGGCGGCGGGCAGTACTTC.

V usage is TRBV5-1 and J usage is TRBJ1-3, with 7 nucleotides matching TRBD1. V lost 0 bases, J lost 0 bases, and 12 bases stayed unmatched. This CDR3 comprises 19 residues. The V gene's germline CDR1 is SGHRS and CDR2 YFSETQ. The chain's CDR3 is CASSLAFSGTALSGNTIYF. Here the CDR3 DNA reads TGCGCCAGCAGCTTGGCCTTCTCCGGGACAGCGCTCTCTGGAAACACCATATATTTT.

DNA of the CDR3: TGTGCCTGGAGTGGAAGCCCTAACTATGGCTACACCTTC. As protein: CAWSGSPNYGYTF. The V call is TRBV30, the J call TRBJ1-2; D remains unclear. V lost 1 base and J lost 0, with 6 bases in between. The CDR3 has 13 amino acids. Germline CDR1 and CDR2: GTSNPN and SVGIG (reference sequence).

This sequence joins TRBV5-4 and TRBJ2-3, with unresolved D. Per germline, CDR1 SGHNT and CDR2 YYREEE (reference sequence). This CDR3 has 11 residues. Trimming cost V 6 bases and J 5 bases, with 7 bases left between them. The CDR3, as DNA: TGTGCCAGCACCTTCAGAGATACGCAGTATTTT. Translated, it gives CASTFRDTQYF.

The chain joins TRBV11-3 to TRBJ2-1; D perhaps matches TRBD2 (6 bases). The germline CDR1 and CDR2 sequences are SGHNT and YENEEA. V dropped 3 bases and J dropped 6 bases, with 12 bases sitting between them. There are 14 residues in the CDR3. CDR3 in amino acids: CASSLAGSSNEQFF. CDR3 in DNA: TGTGCCAGCAGCTTGGCGGGATCCAGCAATGAGCAGTTCTTC.

This clone has more than one count but fewer than ten. The chain has TRBV28 and TRBJ1-2; TRBD1 matches 7 bases. The length of the CDR3 is 12 residues. Germline CDR1 reads MDHEN; CDR2 reads SYDVKM. J gave up 4 bases and V 4 bases, and 0 bases lay outside the gene matches. CDR3: CASSYRGYGYTF. DNA for the CDR3: TGTGCCAGCAGTTACAGGGGCTATGGCTACACCTTC.

This chain joins TRBV9 and TRBJ1-1; D is uncertain. The CDR3 totals 15 residues. V lost 2 bases and J lost 1, with 12 bases in between. The germline V gene encodes CDR1 SGDLS and CDR2 YYNGEE. The CDR3 bases are TGTGCCAGCAGCGTCGTAGACGAGTCGAACACTGAAGCTTTCTTT. Its protein is CASSVVDESNTEAFF. The complete variable domain, with remaining parts taken from reference TRBV9 and TRBJ1-1, reads DSGVTQTPKHLITATGQRVTLRCSPRSGDLSVYWYQQSLDQGLQFLIQYYNGEERAKGNILERFSAQQFPDLHSELNLSSLELGDSALYFCASSVVDESNTEAFFGQGTRLTVV.

The chain carries TRBV10-3 and TRBJ1-3; weak D call: TRBD1 (6 bases). CDR3 length equals 15 residues. CDR1 and CDR2 from the germline V gene are ENHRY and SYGVKD. Deletions cut 8 bases from V and 0 bases from J, with 14 bases between. This CDR3 is CAIGGQFGSGNTIYF. CDR3 sequence (DNA): TGTGCCATCGGGGGGCAGTTCGGCTCTGGAAACACCATATATTTT.

The chain couples TRBV18 to TRBJ1-2; D is uncertain. CDR3 size: 13 residues. Germline V gene data show CDR1 as KGHSH and CDR2 as LQKENI. V shed 2 bases and J shed 3 bases, with 7 bases lying between them. CDR3 amino acids: CASSPEADYGYTF. The CDR3 region has the DNA TGTGCCAGCTCACCAGAGGCGGACTATGGCTACACCTTC.

The chain has TRBV7-3 and TRBJ2-2; D unresolved. Per germline, CDR1 SGHTA and CDR2 FQGTGA. This CDR3 spans 13 amino acids. Trimming pared 5 bases from V and 7 bases from J, leaving 11 bases between. The CDR3 nucleotides read TGTGCCAGCAGCCCCGAGAGAGTCGGGGAGCTGTTTTTT. It is translated as CASSPERVGELFF.

This clone was seen more than once but under ten times. The genes are TRBV28 and TRBJ1-1; the D gene is possibly TRBD1 (6 bases). The CDR3 covers 15 residues. Between the trimmed V and J ends, which lost 1 base and 1 base, there was a span of 10 bases. CDR1 is MDHEN, CDR2 SYDVKM, per germline. The CDR3 region is CASSLYGRGNTEAFF. The DNA of the CDR3 is TGTGCCAGCAGTTTATACGGCAGGGGGAACACTGAAGCTTTCTTT.

The gene calls are TRBV7-2 and TRBJ1-1; D unresolved. The germline V and J ends were trimmed by 5 bases and 5 bases, with 9 bases remaining between them. Germline V lookup: CDR1 SGHTA, CDR2 FQGNSA. This CDR3 is 12 amino acids long. CDR3 in amino acids: CASSPGWTEAFF. The CDR3 DNA sequence: TGTGCCAGCAGCCCGGGGTGGACTGAAGCTTTCTTT. The full variable domain, completed using reference TRBV7-2 and TRBJ1-1, is GAGVSQSPSNKVTEKGKDVELRCDPISGHTALYWYRQSLGQGLEFLIYFQGNSAPDKSGLPSDRFSAERTGGSVSTLTIQRTQQEDSAVYLCASSPGWTEAFFGQGTRLTVV.

The V and J genes are TRBV30 and TRBJ1-4; possible D gene TRBD1, 5 bases. Trimming took 0 bases from V and 7 from J, leaving 15 bases between them. This CDR3 spans 15 amino acids. CDR1 is GTSNPN and CDR2 is SVGIG in the germline V gene (reference sequence). CDR3 nucleotide sequence: TGTGCCTGGAGTGTACTTGGGGGGGTTGGTGAAAAACTGTTTTTT. It encodes CAWSVLGGVGEKLFF.

The chain uses TRBV19 and TRBJ1-1; D is undetermined. Looked up from germline, CDR1 is LNHDA and CDR2 is SQIVND (reference sequence). V lost 4 bases and J 0 bases, leaving 12 bases between the germline ends. The CDR3 sequence is 15 residues long. The CDR3 DNA reads as TGTGCCAGTAGTAGAGGAAGGAGCCTGAACACTGAAGCTTTCTTT. Protein sequence: CASSRGRSLNTEAFF.

In this sample, this clone turned up once. The chain uses TRBV18 and TRBJ1-2; TRBD1 might be the D (5 bases). The V and J ends lost 1 base and 6 bases respectively, with 21 bases between them. This CDR3 has 17 amino acids. Germline V gene lookup returns CDR1 KGHSH and CDR2 LQKENI. The CDR3 DNA reads as TGTGCCAGCTCACCACAGAACCCAGGGACGACCGCAGATGGCTACACCTTC. It yields the protein CASSPQNPGTTADGYTF.

This clone was seen a single time. Written as DNA, the CDR3 is TGTGCCAGCAGTAGAGGGGGCAAAGTCGACGAGCAGTACTTC. Translated: CASSRGGKVDEQYF. V gene TRBV2 combines with J gene TRBJ2-7; 7 bases match TRBD1. Germline V gene sequence: CDR1 SNHLY, CDR2 FYNNEI. The CDR3 is made up of 14 amino acids. V dropped 5 bases and J dropped 5; count of bases not matched to a gene: 9.

The V and J genes are TRBV10-2 and TRBJ2-2; 11 bases map to TRBD2. There are 16 residues in the CDR3. V was clipped by 2 bases and J by 6 bases; unmatched bases: 5. Germline V gene sequence: CDR1 WSHSY, CDR2 SAAADI. The CDR3 here is CASSEGSGRASGELFF. CDR3 nucleotide sequence: TGCGCCAGCAGTGAGGGTAGCGGGAGGGCCTCCGGGGAGCTGTTTTTT.

The rearrangement joins TRBV21-1 to TRBJ1-1. TRBV21-1 is assigned pseudogene status. This CDR3 spans 13 amino acids. For the CDR3, the DNA is TGTGCCAGCAGCAAAGTTGTGAACACTGAAGCTTTCTTT. Translated, it gives CASSKVVNTEAFF.

V usage is TRBV2 and J usage is TRBJ1-4, with a possible D match to TRBD1 (5 bases). V gave up 6 bases and J gave up 8 bases, with 10 bases separating them. From germline, CDR1 is SNHLY and CDR2 FYNNEI. The CDR3 consists of 12 residues. The CDR3 region has the DNA TGTGCCAGCAGAGGGGAAGGCGAAAAACTGTTTTTT. Translating it yields CASRGEGEKLFF.

This clone was detected once. The gene calls are TRBV2 and TRBJ2-3; D ambiguous. Deletions cut 8 bases from V and 6 bases from J, with 21 bases between. Germline V gene lookup returns CDR1 SNHLY and CDR2 FYNNEI. The CDR3 loop spans 15 amino acids. The CDR3 DNA reads as TGTGCCAGCTCCCCCCAGAGCCTAGATCGGGATACGCAGTATTTT. Amino acid sequence: CASSPQSLDRDTQYF.

The rearrangement links TRBV7-9 to TRBJ2-3; D gene ambiguous. Looked up from germline, CDR1 is SEHNR and CDR2 is FQNEAQ (reference sequence). The ends were cut back, 5 bases at V and 6 bases at J, with 12 bases in the middle. The length of the CDR3 is 13 residues. The CDR3 sequence: CASSGSGSDTQYF. The CDR3 bases are TGTGCCAGCAGCGGCTCCGGGTCCGATACGCAGTATTTT. Based on the CDR3 plus reference TRBV7-9 and TRBJ2-3, the full variable domain is DTGVSQNPRHKITKRGQNVTFRCDPISEHNRLYWYRQTLGQGPEFLTYFQNEAQLEKSRLLSDRFSAERPKGSFSTLEIQRTEQGDSAMYLCASSGSGSDTQYFGPGTRLTVL.

This clone rates as medium-sized. The chain combines TRBV5-6 with TRBJ1-5; a weak D match, TRBD1 (5 bases). The V gene's germline CDR1 is SGHDT and CDR2 YYEEEE. V lost 4 bases and J 6 bases, leaving 8 bases between the germline ends. This CDR3 is 12 amino acids long. The CDR3 region has the DNA TGTGCCAGCAGCACAGGAGTTCAGCCCCAGCATTTT. This encodes CASSTGVQPQHF.

The V call is TRBV28, the J call TRBJ1-6; 7 bases fit TRBD1. V lost 10 bases, J lost 1 base, and 7 bases stayed unmatched. Germline V gene sequence: CDR1 MDHEN, CDR2 SYDVKM. CDR3 length: 15 amino acids. CDR3 sequence (DNA): TGTGCCACCCGACAGGGAAGGTCCTATAATTCACCCCTCCACTTT. Its protein product is CATRQGRSYNSPLHF.

This chain connects TRBV5-6 to TRBJ2-5; possible D gene TRBD1, 5 bases. There are 14 residues in the CDR3. Germline V gene lookup returns CDR1 SGHDT and CDR2 YYEEEE. V was shortened by 1 base and J by 3 bases, with 10 bases between the two germline ends. The CDR3: CASSLQGREETQYF. CDR3 sequence (DNA): TGTGCCAGCAGCTTGCAGGGTCGGGAAGAGACCCAGTACTTC.

The chain employs TRBV18 and TRBJ2-7; D might be TRBD2 (6 bases). Germline V lookup: CDR1 KGHSH, CDR2 LQKENI. Trimming cost V 2 bases and J 5 bases, with 22 bases left between them. The CDR3 length is 17 residues. Here the CDR3 reads CASSPSNSFIRENEQYF. CDR3 sequence (DNA): TGTGCCAGCTCACCATCGAATTCTTTCATTCGGGAGAACGAGCAGTACTTC.